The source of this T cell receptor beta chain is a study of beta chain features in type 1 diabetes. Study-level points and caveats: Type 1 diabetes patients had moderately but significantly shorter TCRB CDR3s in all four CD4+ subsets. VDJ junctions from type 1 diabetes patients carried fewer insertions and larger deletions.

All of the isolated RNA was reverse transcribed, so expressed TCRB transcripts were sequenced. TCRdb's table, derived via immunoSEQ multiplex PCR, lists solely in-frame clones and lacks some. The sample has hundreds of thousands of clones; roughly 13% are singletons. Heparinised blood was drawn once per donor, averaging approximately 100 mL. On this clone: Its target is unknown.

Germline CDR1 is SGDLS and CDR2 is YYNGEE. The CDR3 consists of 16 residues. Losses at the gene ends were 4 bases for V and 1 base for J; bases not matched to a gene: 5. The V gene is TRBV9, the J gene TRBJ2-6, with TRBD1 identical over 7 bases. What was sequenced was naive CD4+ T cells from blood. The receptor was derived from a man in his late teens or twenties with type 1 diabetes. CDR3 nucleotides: TGTGCCAGCAGCCCAGGGACAGATTCTGGGGCCAACGTCCTGACTTTC. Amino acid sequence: CASSPGTDSGANVLTF.